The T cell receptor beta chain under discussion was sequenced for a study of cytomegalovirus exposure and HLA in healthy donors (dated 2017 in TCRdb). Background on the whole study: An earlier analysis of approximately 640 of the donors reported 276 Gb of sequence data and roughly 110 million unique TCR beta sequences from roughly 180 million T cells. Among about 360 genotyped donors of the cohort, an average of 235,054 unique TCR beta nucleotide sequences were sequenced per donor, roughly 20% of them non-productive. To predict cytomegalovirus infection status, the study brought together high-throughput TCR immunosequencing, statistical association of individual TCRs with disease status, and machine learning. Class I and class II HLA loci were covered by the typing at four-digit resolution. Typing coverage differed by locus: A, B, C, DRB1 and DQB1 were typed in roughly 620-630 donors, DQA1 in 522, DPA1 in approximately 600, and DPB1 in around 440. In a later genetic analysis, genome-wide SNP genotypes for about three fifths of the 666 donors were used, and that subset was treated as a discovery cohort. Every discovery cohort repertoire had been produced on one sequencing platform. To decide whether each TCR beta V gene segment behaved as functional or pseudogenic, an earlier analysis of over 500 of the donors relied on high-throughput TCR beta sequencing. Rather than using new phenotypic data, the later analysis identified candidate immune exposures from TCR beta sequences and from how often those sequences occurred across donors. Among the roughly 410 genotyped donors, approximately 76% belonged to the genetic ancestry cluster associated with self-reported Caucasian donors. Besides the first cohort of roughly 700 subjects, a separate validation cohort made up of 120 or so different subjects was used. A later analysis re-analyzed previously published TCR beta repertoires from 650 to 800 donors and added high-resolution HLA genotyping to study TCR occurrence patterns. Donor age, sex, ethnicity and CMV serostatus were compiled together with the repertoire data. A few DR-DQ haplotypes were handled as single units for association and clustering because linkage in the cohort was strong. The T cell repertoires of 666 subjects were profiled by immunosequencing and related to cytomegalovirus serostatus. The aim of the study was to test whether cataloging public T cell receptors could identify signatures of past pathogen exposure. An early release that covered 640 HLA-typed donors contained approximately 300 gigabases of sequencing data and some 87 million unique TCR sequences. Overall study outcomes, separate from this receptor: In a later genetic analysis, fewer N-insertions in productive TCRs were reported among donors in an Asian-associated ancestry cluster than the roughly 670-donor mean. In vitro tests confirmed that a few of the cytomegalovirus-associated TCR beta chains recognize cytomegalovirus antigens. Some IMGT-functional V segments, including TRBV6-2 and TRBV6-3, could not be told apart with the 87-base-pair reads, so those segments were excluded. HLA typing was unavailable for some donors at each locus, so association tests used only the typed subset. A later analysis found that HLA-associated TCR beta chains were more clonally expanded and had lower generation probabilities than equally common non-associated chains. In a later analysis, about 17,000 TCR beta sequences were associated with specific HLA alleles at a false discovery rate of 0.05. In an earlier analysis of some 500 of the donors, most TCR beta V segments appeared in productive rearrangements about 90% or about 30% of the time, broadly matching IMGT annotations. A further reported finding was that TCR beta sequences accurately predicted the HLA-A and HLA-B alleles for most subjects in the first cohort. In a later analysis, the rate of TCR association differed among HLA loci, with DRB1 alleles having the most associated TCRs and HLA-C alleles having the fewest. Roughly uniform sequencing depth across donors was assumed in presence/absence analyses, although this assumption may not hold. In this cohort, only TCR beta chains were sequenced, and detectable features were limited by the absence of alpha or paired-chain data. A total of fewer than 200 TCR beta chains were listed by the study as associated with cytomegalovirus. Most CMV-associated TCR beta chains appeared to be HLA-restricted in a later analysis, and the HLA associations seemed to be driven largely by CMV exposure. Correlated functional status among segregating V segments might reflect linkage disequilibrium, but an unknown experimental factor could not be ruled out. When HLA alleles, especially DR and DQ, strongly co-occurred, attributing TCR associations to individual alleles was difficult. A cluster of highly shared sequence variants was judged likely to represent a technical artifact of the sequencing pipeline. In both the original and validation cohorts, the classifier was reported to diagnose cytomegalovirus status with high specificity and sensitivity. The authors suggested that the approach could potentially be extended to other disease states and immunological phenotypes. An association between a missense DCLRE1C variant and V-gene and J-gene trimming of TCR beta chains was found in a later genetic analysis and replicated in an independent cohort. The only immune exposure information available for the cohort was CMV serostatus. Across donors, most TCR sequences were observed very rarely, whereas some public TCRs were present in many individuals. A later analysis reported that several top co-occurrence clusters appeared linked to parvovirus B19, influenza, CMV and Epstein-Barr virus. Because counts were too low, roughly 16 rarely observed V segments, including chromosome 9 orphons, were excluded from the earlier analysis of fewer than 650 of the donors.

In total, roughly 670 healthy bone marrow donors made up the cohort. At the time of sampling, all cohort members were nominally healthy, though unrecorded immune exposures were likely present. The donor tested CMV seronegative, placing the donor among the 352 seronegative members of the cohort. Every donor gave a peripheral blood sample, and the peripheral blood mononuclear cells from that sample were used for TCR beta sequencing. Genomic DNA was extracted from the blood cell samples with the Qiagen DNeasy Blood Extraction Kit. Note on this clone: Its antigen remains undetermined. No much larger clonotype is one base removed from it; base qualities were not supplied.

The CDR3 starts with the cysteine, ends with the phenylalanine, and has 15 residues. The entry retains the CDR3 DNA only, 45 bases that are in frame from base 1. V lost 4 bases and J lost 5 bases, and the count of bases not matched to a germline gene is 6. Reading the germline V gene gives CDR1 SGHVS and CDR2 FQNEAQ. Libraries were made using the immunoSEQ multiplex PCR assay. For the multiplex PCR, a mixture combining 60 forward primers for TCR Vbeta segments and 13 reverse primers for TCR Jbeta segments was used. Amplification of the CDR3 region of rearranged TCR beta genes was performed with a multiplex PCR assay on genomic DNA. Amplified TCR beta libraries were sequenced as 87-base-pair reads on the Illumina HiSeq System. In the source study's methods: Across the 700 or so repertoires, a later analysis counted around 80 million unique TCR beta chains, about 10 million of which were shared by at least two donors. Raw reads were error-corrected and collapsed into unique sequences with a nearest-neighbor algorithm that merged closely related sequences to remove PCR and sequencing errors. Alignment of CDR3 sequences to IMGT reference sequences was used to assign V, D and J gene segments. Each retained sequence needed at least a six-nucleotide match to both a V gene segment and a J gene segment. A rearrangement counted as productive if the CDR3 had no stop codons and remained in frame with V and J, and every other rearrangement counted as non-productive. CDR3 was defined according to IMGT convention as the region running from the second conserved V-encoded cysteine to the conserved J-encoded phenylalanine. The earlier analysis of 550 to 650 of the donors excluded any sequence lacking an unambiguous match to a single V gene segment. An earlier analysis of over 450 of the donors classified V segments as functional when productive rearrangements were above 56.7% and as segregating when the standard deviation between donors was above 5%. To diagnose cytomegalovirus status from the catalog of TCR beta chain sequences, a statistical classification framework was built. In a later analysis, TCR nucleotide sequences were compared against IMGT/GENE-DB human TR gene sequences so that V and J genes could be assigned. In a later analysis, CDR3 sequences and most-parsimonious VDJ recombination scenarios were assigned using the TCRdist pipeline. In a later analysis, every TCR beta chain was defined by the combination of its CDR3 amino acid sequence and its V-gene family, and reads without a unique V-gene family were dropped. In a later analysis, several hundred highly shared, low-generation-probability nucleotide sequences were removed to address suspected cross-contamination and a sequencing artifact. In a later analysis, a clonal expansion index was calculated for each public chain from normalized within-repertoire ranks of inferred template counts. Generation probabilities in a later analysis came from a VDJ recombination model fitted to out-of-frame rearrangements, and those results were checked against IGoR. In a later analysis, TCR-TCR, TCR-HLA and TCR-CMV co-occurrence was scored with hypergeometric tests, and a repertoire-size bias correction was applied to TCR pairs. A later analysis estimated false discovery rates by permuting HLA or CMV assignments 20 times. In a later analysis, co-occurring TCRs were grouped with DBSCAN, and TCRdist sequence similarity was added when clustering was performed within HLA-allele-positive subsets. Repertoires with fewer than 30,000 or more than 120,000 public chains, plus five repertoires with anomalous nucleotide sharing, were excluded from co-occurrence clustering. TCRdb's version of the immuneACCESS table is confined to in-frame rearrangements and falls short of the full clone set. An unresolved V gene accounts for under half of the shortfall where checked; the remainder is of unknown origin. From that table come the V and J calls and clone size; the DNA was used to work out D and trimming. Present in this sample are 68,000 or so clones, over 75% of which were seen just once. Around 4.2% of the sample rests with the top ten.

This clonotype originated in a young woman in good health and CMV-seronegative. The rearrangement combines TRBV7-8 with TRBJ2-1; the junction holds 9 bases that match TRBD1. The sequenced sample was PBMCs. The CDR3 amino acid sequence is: CASSSRTGEHNEQFF. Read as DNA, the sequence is TGTGCCAGCAGCTCCCGGACAGGGGAACACAATGAGCAGTTCTTC.